What follows describes a single T cell receptor beta chain. The antigen remains undetermined. The protocol was immunoSEQ multiplex PCR, while the TCRdb copy is restricted to in-frame clones and leaves out a portion. The repertoire has 78,000 or so clones, more than 75% of them found once; the top ten carry over 0.85%. The data were obtained in a study of radiotherapy plus CTLA-4 blockade in lung cancer. Points from the study as a whole: Response, reportedly, was best predicted by interferon-beta along with early blood T cell clone dynamics.

This receptor was identified in a human donor with non-small cell lung cancer who had stable disease on radiotherapy plus ipilimumab. This material consisted of peripheral blood, taken from a patient treated with radiotherapy plus ipilimumab.

CDR3 nucleotides: TGCGCCAGCAGCTTGGCCACTAGCCCTAGCACAGATACGCAGTATTTT. This gives the protein CASSLATSPSTDTQYF. This rearrangement joins TRBV5-1 to TRBJ2-3, with a weak D call TRBD2 (6 bases). CDR1 SGHRS and CDR2 YFSETQ come from the germline V gene. V lost 0 bases and J 0 bases, leaving 11 bases between the germline ends. CDR3 length: 16 residues.